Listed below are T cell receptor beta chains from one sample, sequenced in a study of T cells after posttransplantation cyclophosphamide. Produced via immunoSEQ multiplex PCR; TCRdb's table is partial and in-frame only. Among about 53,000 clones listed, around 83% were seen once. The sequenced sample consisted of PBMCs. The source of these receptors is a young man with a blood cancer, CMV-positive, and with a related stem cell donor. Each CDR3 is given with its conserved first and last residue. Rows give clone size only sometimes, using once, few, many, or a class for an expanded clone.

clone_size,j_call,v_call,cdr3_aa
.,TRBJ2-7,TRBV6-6,CASSTGGWGPNYEQYF
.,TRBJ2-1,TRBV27,CASTSLTSEYNEQFF
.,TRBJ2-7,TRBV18,CASSTGTTWNYEQYF
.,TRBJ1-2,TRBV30,CAWTRGTGVGYTF
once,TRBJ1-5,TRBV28,CASSFQGYFQPQHF
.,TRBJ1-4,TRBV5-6,CASSPTAGLAANEKLFF
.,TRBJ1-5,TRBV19,CASSILSGNQPQHF
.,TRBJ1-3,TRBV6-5,CASSPHQGIGNTIYF
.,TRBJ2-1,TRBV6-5,CASSYLDREQFF
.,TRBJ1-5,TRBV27,CASSPGGSRPQHF
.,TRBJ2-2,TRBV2,CASRAGVSNTGELFF
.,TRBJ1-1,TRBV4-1,CASSQDQNRGTKNTEAFF
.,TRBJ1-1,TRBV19,CASSIVALNTEAFF
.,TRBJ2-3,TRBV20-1,CSADTQYF
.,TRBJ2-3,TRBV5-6,CASSFNPSGGNTQYF
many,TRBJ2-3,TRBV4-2,CASSQDGGRGADTQYF
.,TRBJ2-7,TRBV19,CASSIVTTGNYEQYF
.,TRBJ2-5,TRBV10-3,CAISEPGQGQETQYF
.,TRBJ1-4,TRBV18,CASSPPLGGLFF
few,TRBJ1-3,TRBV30,CAWTRRDRGSGNTIYF
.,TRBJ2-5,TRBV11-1,CASSQDSQETQYF
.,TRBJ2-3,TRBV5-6,CASSRGDYNTDTQYF
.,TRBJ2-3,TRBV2,CASSPNSGSSTDTQYF
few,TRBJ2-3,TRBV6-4,CASSDSASGSSDTQYF
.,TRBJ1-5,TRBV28,CASTQGPGTLTYSNQPQHF
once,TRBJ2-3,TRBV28,CASSLVVWDSQRGTDTQYF
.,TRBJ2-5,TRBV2,CASHPGTSGRGGVGTQYF
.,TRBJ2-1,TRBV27,CASTFSARGAYRNEQFF
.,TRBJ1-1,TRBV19,CASSDVIGGTEAFF
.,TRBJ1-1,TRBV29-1,CSVEVLANTEAFF
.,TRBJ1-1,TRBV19,CASSIGFPPNTEAFF
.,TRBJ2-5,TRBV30,CAWSNGQGQETQYF
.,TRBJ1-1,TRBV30,CAWSDVRDRGRVTEAFF
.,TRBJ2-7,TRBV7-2,CASSRTGMSYEQYF
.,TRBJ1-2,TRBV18,CASSQDRGGYTF
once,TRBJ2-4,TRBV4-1,CASSQDVGRGPTDIAKNIQYF
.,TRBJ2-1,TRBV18,CASSPRGDEQFF
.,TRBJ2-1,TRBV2,CASSVLAYNEQFF
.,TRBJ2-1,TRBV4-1,CASSQLPSGAGNEQFF
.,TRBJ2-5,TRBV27,CASSPFAGGETQYF
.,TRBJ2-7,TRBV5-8,CAGSRGVRYEQYF
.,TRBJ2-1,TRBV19,CATSWEPREYNEQFF
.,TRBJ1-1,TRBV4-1,CASSPQYGQNTEAFF
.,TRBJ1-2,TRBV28,CASSSYLSLLRSYGYTF
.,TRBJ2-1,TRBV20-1,CSATAGGEQFF
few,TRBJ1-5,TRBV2,CASRSRGPQHF